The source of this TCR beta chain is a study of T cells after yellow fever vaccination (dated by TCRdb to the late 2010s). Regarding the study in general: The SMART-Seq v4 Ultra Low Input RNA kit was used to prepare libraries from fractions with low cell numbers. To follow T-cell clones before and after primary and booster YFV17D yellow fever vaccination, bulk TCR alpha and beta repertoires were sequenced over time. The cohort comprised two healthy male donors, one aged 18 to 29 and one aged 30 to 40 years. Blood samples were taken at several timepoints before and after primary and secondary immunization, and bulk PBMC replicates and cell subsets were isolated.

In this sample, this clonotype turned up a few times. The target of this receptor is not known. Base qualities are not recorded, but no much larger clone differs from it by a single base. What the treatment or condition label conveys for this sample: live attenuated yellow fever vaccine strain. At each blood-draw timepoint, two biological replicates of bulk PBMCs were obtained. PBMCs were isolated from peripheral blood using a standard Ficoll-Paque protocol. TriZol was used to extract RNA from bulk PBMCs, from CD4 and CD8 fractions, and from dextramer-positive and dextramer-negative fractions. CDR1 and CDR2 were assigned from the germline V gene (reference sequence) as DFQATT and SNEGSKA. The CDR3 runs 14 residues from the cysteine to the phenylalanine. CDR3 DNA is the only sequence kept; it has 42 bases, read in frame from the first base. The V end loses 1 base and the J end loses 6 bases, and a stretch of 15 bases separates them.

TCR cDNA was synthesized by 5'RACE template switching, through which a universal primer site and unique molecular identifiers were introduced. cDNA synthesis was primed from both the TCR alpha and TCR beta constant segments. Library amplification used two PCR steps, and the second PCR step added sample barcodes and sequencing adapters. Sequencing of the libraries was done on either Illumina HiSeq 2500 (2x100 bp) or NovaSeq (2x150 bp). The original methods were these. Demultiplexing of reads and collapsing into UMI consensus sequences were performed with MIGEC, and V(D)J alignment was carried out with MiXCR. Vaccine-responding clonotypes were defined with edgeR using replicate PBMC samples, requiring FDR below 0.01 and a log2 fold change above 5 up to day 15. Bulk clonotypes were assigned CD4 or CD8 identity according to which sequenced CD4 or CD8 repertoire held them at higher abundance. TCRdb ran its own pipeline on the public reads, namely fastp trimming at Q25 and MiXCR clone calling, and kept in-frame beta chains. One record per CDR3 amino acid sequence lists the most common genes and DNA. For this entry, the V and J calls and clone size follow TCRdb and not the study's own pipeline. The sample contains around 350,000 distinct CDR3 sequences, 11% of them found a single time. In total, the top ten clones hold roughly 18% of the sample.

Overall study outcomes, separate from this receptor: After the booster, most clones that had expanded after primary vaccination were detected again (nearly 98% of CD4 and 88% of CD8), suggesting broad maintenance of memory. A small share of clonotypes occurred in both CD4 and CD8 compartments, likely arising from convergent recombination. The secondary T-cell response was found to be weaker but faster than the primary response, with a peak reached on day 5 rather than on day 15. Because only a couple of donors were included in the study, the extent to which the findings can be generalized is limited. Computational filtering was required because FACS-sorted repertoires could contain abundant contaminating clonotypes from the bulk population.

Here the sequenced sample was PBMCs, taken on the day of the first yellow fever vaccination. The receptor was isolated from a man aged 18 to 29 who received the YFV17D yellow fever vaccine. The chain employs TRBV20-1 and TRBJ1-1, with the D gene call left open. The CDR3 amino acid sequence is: CSARGGRWGSEAFF. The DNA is TGCAGTGCTAGAGGAGGCAGGTGGGGTTCTGAAGCTTTCTTT.